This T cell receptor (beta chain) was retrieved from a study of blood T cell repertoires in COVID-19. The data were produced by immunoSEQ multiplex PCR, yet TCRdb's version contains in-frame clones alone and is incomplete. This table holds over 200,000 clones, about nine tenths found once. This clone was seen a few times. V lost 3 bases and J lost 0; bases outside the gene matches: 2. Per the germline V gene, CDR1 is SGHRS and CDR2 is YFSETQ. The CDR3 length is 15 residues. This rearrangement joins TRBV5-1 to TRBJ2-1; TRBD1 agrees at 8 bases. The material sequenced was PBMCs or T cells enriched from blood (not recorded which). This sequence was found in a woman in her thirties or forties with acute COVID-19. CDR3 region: CASSSDRGSYNEQFF. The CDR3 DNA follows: TGCGCCAGCAGCTCAGACAGGGGCTCCTACAATGAGCAGTTCTTC. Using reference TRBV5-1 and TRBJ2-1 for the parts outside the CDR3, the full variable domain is KAGVTQTPRYLIKTRGQQVTLSCSPISGHRSVSWYQQTPGQGLQFLFEYFSETQRNKGNFPGRFSGRQFSNSRSEMNVSTLELGDSALYLCASSSDRGSYNEQFFGPGTRLTVL.